The 32 T cell receptor beta chains in this list originate from one sample, sequenced in a study of blood T cell repertoires in COVID-19. Assay used: immunoSEQ multiplex PCR; TCRdb lists only in-frame clones, some missing. The sample consists of 380,000 or so clones, around nine tenths of them appearing once. Sequenced sample: PBMCs or T cells enriched from blood (not recorded which). The origin of the receptors is a woman aged 30 to 39 with acute COVID-19.

This sequence joins TRBV7-9 and TRBJ2-7; D perhaps matches TRBD2 (5 bases). The CDR3 is 17 residues long. Per the germline V gene, CDR1 is SEHNR and CDR2 is FQNEAQ (reference sequence). Trimming cost V 3 bases and J 0 bases, with 18 bases left between them. The CDR3 bases are TGTGCCAGCAGCTTCTTTCCCCCCGACACTAGCTCCTACGAGCAGTACTTC. Protein product: CASSFFPPDTSSYEQYF.

This sequence joins TRBV6-5 and TRBJ2-7; perhaps TRBD2 as D (5 bases). The CDR3 has 14 residues. Germline V lookup: CDR1 MNHEY, CDR2 SVGAGI. Trimming shortened V by 8 bases and J by 0 bases, and 14 bases separated the two germline ends. Written as DNA, the CDR3 is TGTGCCAGCCATAGCGCCCGAGCCTCCTACGAGCAGTACTTC. This codes for CASHSARASYEQYF.

This chain joins TRBV5-5 and TRBJ2-5; perhaps TRBD1 as D (8 bases). Trimming removed 4 bases at V and 0 bases at J, with 16 bases between. Germline V gene lookup returns CDR1 SGHKS and CDR2 YYEKEE (reference sequence). The CDR3 runs 16 residues. The CDR3: CASSPTGEGYQETQYF. The CDR3, as DNA: TGTGCCAGCAGCCCGACAGGGGAGGGGTACCAAGAGACCCAGTACTTC.

This clone was seen repeatedly, ten times or more. This chain joins TRBV7-9 and TRBJ1-4; 8 bases map to TRBD1. With 4 bases clipped from V and 4 bases from J, the junction kept 11 bases outside the gene matches. CDR1 is SEHNR, CDR2 FQNEAQ, per germline (reference sequence). The CDR3 is 17 residues long. The CDR3 protein is CASSYSGQALDNEKLFF. The CDR3 DNA sequence: TGTGCCAGCAGCTACTCGGGACAGGCCCTCGATAATGAAAAACTGTTTTTT.

J is TRBJ1-6 and V is TRBV11-2; D uncertain. Germline V CDR1 and CDR2: SGHAT, FQNNGV. The CDR3 loop spans 14 amino acids. Trimming shortened V by 1 base and J by 10 bases, and 11 bases separated the two germline ends. The CDR3 sequence is CASSLGGPGSPLHF. In DNA form, the CDR3 reads TGTGCCAGCAGCTTAGGAGGGCCTGGATCACCCCTCCACTTT.

V and J are TRBV5-8 and TRBJ1-2; 7 bases agree with TRBD1. CDR1 is SGHTS, CDR2 YDEGEE, per germline. The CDR3 sequence is 15 residues long. Trimming took 0 bases from V and 4 from J; bases not matched to a gene: 6. The CDR3 is CASSLGGGAGYGYTF. In nucleotides, the CDR3 is TGTGCCAGCAGCTTGGGAGGGGGCGCAGGCTATGGCTACACCTTC.

This clone came up once. The J gene is TRBJ2-7, the V gene TRBV7-9; 11 bases match TRBD1. V lost 8 bases and J lost 6; bases outside the gene matches: 6. The CDR3 consists of 13 residues. Germline CDR1 is SEHNR and CDR2 is FQNEAQ (reference sequence). The CDR3 loop is CASGGQGAAEQYF. The CDR3 bases are TGTGCCAGCGGCGGACAGGGGGCGGCCGAGCAGTACTTC. Full variable domain (outside the CDR3, taken from reference TRBV7-9 and TRBJ2-7): DTGVSQNPRHKITKRGQNVTFRCDPISEHNRLYWYRQTLGQGPEFLTYFQNEAQLEKSRLLSDRFSAERPKGSFSTLEIQRTEQGDSAMYLCASGGQGAAEQYFGPGTRLTVT.

The chain couples TRBV18 to TRBJ2-3; 9 bases line up with TRBD1. The CDR3 totals 13 residues. Unmatched junction bases numbered 1, after V lost 2 bases and J lost 7 bases. Per the germline V gene, CDR1 is KGHSH and CDR2 is LQKENI. The CDR3 region is CASSPGQGHTQYF. The CDR3 DNA is TGTGCCAGCTCACCAGGACAGGGGCATACGCAGTATTTT.

This chain uses TRBV30 with TRBJ1-2; D gene ambiguous. CDR1 GTSNPN and CDR2 SVGIG come from the germline V gene (reference sequence). Deletions cut 2 bases from V and 7 bases from J, with 11 bases between. CDR3 length: 12 amino acids. The CDR3 here is CAWSPPGSGYTF. The CDR3 bases are TGTGCCTGGAGTCCCCCTGGGAGTGGCTACACCTTC.

The chain carries TRBV25-1 and TRBJ1-1, with D perhaps matching TRBD1 (6 bases). Germline V gene data show CDR1 as MGHDK and CDR2 as SYGVNS. The length of the CDR3 is 14 residues. Trimming cost V 7 bases and J 1 base, with 13 bases left between them. The CDR3 region has the DNA TGTGCCAGCAAGGTGGACAGCCGGAACACTGAAGCTTTCTTT. This gives the protein CASKVDSRNTEAFF.

The chain couples TRBV19 to TRBJ2-7; 9 nucleotides match TRBD2. Losses at the gene ends were 2 bases for V and 3 bases for J; bases not matched to a gene: 14. Germline V gene data show CDR1 as LNHDA and CDR2 as SQIVND (reference sequence). The CDR3 length is 18 residues. The CDR3 DNA is TGTGCCAGTAGTATAAAATCGAGTATAGCGGGGGCCGACTACGAGCAGTACTTC. Amino acids: CASSIKSSIAGADYEQYF.

The CDR3 region is CASSPMGGLLTEAFF. The CDR3 nucleotides are TGTGCCAGCAGCCCCATGGGAGGCCTTCTCACTGAAGCTTTCTTT. The rearrangement links TRBV5-6 to TRBJ1-1, with no clear D. Looked up from germline, CDR1 is SGHDT and CDR2 is YYEEEE. The V gene lost 4 bases and the J gene lost 4 bases, with 17 bases spanning the gap. CDR3 length equals 15 residues.

CDR3: CASSIRGLGSASTGELFF. CDR3 coding DNA: TGTGCCAGTAGTATTAGGGGGTTGGGCAGCGCGAGCACCGGGGAGCTGTTTTTT. This chain joins TRBV19 and TRBJ2-2, with D perhaps TRBD1 (6 bases). The CDR3 has 18 residues. V was cut by 3 bases and J by 4 bases, with 21 bases left in between. Germline lookup yields CDR1 LNHDA and CDR2 SQIVND (reference sequence).

The rearrangement joins TRBV7-9 to TRBJ2-7; D might be TRBD1 (6 bases). There are 16 residues in the CDR3. Germline-derived CDR1 and CDR2 are SEHNR and FQNEAQ (reference sequence). The ends were cut back, 0 bases at V and 7 bases at J, with 19 bases in the middle. The CDR3 bases are TGTGCCAGCAGCTTAGCACAGGGTGAGCTTCTATTGGAGCAGTACTTC. Encoded protein: CASSLAQGELLLEQYF.

This chain uses TRBV2 with TRBJ2-2; a weak D match, TRBD1 (6 bases). This CDR3 is built from 15 residues. CDR1 and CDR2 (germline): SNHLY, FYNNEI. V lost 4 bases and J 5 bases, leaving 14 bases between the germline ends. The CDR3 sequence: CASSARGRITGELFF. In DNA, the CDR3 is TGTGCCAGCAGTGCCAGGGGCAGAATAACCGGGGAGCTGTTTTTT.

The chain employs TRBV7-7 and TRBJ2-1; 11 bases are a match to TRBD2. V shed 5 bases and J 10 bases; nucleotides not matched to a gene: 10. Per germline, CDR1 SSHAT and CDR2 FNYEAQ (reference sequence). This CDR3 is 15 amino acids long. The CDR3: CASSLDSGGAWEQFF. CDR3 sequence (DNA): TGTGCCAGCAGCCTCGATAGCGGGGGGGCGTGGGAGCAGTTCTTC.

The chain employs TRBV30 and TRBJ2-5, with 9 bases matching TRBD1. Germline V gene sequence: CDR1 GTSNPN, CDR2 SVGIG (reference sequence). The CDR3 extends over 14 amino acids. V dropped 7 bases and J dropped 5; count of bases not matched to a gene: 11. CDR3 sequence (DNA): TGTGCCTTCCAGGACAGGGGCGGGAGTGAGACCCAGTACTTC. It encodes CAFQDRGGSETQYF. The variable domain in full, completed from reference TRBV30 and TRBJ2-5, reads SQTIHQWPATLVQPVGSPLSLECTVEGTSNPNLYWYRQAAGRGLQLLFYSVGIGQISSEVPQNLSASRPQDRQFILSSKKLLLSDSGFYLCAFQDRGGSETQYFGPGTRLLVL.

The rearrangement uses TRBV19 and TRBJ2-7; 11 bases are shared with TRBD1. Germline lookup yields CDR1 LNHDA and CDR2 SQIVND (reference sequence). This CDR3 has 15 residues. With 7 bases clipped from V and 7 bases from J, the junction kept 12 bases outside the gene matches. The CDR3, as DNA: TGTGCCAGTACCCCAGGGACAGGGGGGGCGCGGGAGCAGTACTTC. It codes for CASTPGTGGAREQYF.

The chain is built from TRBV9 and TRBJ1-1; 11 positions match TRBD1. With 0 bases clipped from V and 5 bases from J, the junction kept 3 bases outside the gene matches. CDR3 length: 15 residues. Germline CDR1 reads SGDLS; CDR2 reads YYNGEE. The CDR3 DNA follows: TGTGCCAGCAGCGTAGGGGACAGGGGGTGGACTGAAGCTTTCTTT. As protein: CASSVGDRGWTEAFF.

The rearrangement joins TRBV4-1 to TRBJ1-5; D not certain. The V gene's germline CDR1 is MGHRA and CDR2 YSYEKL. V lost 2 bases to trimming and J lost 6 bases, with 8 bases between them. CDR3 length: 13 residues. CDR3 sequence reads: CASSQFPRQPQHF. DNA of the CDR3: TGCGCCAGCAGCCAATTTCCGCGTCAGCCCCAGCATTTT.

The chain couples TRBV6-2 or TRBV6-3 to TRBJ2-1; D may be TRBD1 (6 bases). Germline V gives CDR1 MNHEY, CDR2 SVGEGT. Trimming shortened V by 6 bases and J by 7 bases, and 13 bases separated the two germline ends. The length of the CDR3 is 13 residues. The CDR3 spells CASSRGPRNEQFF. CDR3 coding DNA: TGTGCCAGCAGCAGGGGCCCGCGGAATGAGCAGTTCTTC.

The V call is TRBV4-1, the J call TRBJ2-5, with D tentatively TRBD2 (5 bases). CDR1 is MGHRA, CDR2 YSYEKL, per germline. The CDR3 length is 14 residues. Trimming took off 0 bases at V and 5 bases at J, with 10 bases between the two ends. Here the CDR3 reads CASSQEGLYETQYF. CDR3 coding DNA: TGCGCCAGCAGCCAAGAAGGACTGTACGAGACCCAGTACTTC.

The chain carries TRBV10-3 and TRBJ1-4; TRBD1 might be the D (5 bases). V was pared by 6 bases and J by 6 bases, with 14 bases between. Germline V gives CDR1 ENHRY, CDR2 SYGVKD. This CDR3 is 14 amino acids long. CDR3: CAIRQDGTDEKLFF. CDR3 coding DNA: TGTGCCATCAGACAGGACGGTACTGATGAAAAACTGTTTTTT.

The chain uses TRBV7-3 and TRBJ2-2; tentatively, D is TRBD1 (5 bases). Germline CDR1 and CDR2: SGHTA and FQGTGA. With 2 bases removed from V and 0 bases from J, the gap between germline ends came to 10 bases. The CDR3 consists of 16 residues. CDR3 nucleotide sequence: TGTGCCAGCAGCTTAGTGGGGCGCGCGAACACCGGGGAGCTGTTTTTT. Amino acid sequence: CASSLVGRANTGELFF.

The V and J genes are TRBV6-5 and TRBJ2-1; TRBD1 matches at 8 bases. Trimming at V came to 10 bases and at J to 9 bases, leaving 17 bases not matched to a gene. The CDR3 runs to 15 residues. Germline V gives CDR1 MNHEY, CDR2 SVGAGI. The CDR3 DNA reads TGTGCCACCACCTTATCCCGGGACAGGTTTAGTGAGCAGTTCTTC. It is translated as CATTLSRDRFSEQFF.

The genes are TRBV24-1 and TRBJ2-1; 12 positions agree with TRBD2. Per the germline V gene, CDR1 is KGHDR and CDR2 is SFDVKD. V was pared by 5 bases and J by 2 bases, with 3 bases of the junction left unmatched. The CDR3 sequence is 16 residues long. CDR3 bases: TGTGCCACCAGTGGGCGACTAGCGGGGGCCTACAATGAGCAGTTCTTC. Its protein product is CATSGRLAGAYNEQFF.

This clone was seen a few times. The chain has TRBV2 and TRBJ1-3; tentatively, D is TRBD1 (6 bases). The CDR3 totals 15 residues. Looked up from germline, CDR1 is SNHLY and CDR2 is FYNNEI. V shed 4 bases and J shed 2 bases, with 12 bases lying between them. As DNA, the CDR3 is TGTGCCAGCAGTGTTTTGGGGGCGCCTGGAAACACCATATATTTT. This codes for CASSVLGAPGNTIYF.

A single count supports this clone. This chain connects TRBV6-1 to TRBJ2-7, with 10 nucleotides matching TRBD1. The CDR3 consists of 16 residues. With 2 bases clipped from V and 2 bases from J, the junction kept 6 bases outside the gene matches. Germline V lookup: CDR1 MNHNS, CDR2 SASEGT. This chain's CDR3 is CASSELTGQGPYEQYF. The CDR3 DNA is TGTGCCAGCAGTGAACTAACGGGACAGGGGCCCTACGAGCAGTACTTC.

This sequence joins TRBV11-2 and TRBJ2-1; 14 positions agree with TRBD2. V shed 5 bases and J 0 bases; nucleotides not matched to a gene: 6. The CDR3 loop spans 18 amino acids. CDR1 SGHAT and CDR2 FQNNGV come from the germline V gene. CDR3 sequence (DNA): TGTGCCAGCAGCCCCGGGACTAGCGGGGGACTCTCCTACAATGAGCAGTTCTTC. It is translated as CASSPGTSGGLSYNEQFF. Looking up the rest from reference TRBV11-2 and TRBJ2-1 gives the full variable domain: EAGVAQSPRYKIIEKRQSVAFWCNPISGHATLYWYQQILGQGPKLLIQFQNNGVVDDSQLPKDRFSAERLKGVDSTLKIQPAKLEDSAVYLCASSPGTSGGLSYNEQFFGPGTRLTVL.

V gene TRBV2 combines with J gene TRBJ1-1; D remains unclear. There are 15 residues in the CDR3. Germline V gene sequence: CDR1 SNHLY, CDR2 FYNNEI. The ends were cut back, 3 bases at V and 0 bases at J, with 11 bases in the middle. Here the CDR3 DNA reads TGTGCCAGCAGTGAGAGGATACAAATGAACACTGAAGCTTTCTTT. Translation: CASSERIQMNTEAFF.

This clone was observed a few times. The V and J genes are TRBV7-3 and TRBJ2-1; D might be TRBD2 (5 bases). Trimming stripped 3 bases from V and 9 bases from J, with 18 bases between. The CDR3 spans 15 residues. Per the germline V gene, CDR1 is SGHTA and CDR2 is FQGTGA. As DNA, the CDR3 is TGTGCCAGCAGCTTCGCGGCTAGCCCGTTTAGTGAGCAGTTCTTC. Translation gives CASSFAASPFSEQFF.

The gene calls are TRBV19 and TRBJ2-3; 7 bases agree with TRBD1. CDR1 is LNHDA, CDR2 SQIVND, per germline (reference sequence). This CDR3 region has 17 residues. Losses at the gene ends were 5 bases for V and 0 bases for J; bases not matched to a gene: 11. The DNA for the CDR3 is TGTGCCAGTAGTGAGTTGGGGACGGGACAGAGCACAGATACGCAGTATTTT. Its translation is CASSELGTGQSTDTQYF. The full variable domain, with the rest looked up from reference TRBV19 and TRBJ2-3, is DGGITQSPKYLFRKEGQNVTLSCEQNLNHDAMYWYRQDPGQGLRLIYYSQIVNDFQKGDIAEGYSVSREKKESFPLTVTSAQKNPTAFYLCASSELGTGQSTDTQYFGPGTRLTVL.